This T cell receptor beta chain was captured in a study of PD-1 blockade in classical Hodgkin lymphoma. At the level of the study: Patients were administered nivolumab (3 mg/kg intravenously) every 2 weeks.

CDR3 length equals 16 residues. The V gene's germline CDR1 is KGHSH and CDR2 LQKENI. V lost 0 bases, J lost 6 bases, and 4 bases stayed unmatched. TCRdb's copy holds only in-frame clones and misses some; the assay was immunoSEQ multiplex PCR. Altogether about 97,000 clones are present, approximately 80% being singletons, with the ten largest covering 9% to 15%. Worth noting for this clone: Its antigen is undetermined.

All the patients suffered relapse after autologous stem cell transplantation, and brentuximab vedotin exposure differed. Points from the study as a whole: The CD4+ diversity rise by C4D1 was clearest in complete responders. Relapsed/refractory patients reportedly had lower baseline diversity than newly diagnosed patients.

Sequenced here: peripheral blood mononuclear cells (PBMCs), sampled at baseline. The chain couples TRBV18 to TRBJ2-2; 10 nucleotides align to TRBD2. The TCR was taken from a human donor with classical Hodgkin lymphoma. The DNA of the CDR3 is TGTGCCAGCTCACCACCCAGCGGGAGGGTCGCCGGGGAGCTGTTTTTT. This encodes CASSPPSGRVAGELFF.